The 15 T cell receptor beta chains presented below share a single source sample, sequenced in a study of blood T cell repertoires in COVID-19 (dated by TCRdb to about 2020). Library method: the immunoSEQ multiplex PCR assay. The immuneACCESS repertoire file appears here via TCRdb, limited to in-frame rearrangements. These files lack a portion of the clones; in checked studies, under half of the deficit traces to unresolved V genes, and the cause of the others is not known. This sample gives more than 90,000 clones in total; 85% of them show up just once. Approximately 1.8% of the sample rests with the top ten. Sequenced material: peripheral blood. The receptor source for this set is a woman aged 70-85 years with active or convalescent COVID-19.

Here the CDR3 DNA reads TGTGCCAGCAGATTCGGACAGGGAGATGAAAAACTGTTTTTT. This codes for CASRFGQGDEKLFF. The chain links TRBV27 to TRBJ1-4; TRBD1 matches 8 bases. The CDR3 has 14 residues. Germline V gene lookup returns CDR1 MNHEY and CDR2 SMNVEV (reference sequence). V dropped 6 bases and J dropped 6; count of bases not matched to a gene: 6.

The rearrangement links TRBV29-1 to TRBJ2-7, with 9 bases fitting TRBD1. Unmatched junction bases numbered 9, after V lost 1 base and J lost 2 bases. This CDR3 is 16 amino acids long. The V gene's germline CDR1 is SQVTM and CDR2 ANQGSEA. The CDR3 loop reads CSVEAYLGQGAYEQYF. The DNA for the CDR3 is TGCAGCGTTGAAGCTTATCTGGGACAGGGAGCCTACGAGCAGTACTTC.

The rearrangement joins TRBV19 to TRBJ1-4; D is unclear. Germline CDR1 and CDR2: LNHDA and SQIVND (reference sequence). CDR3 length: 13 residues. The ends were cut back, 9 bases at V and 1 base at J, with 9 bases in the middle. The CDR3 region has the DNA TGTGCCAGCAAGAGCCGAACTAATGAAAAACTGTTTTTT. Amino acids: CASKSRTNEKLFF.

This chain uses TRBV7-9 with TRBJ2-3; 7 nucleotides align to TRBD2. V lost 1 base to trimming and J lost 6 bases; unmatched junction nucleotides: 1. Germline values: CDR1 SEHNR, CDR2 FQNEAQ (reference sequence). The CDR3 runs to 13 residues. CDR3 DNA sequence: TGTGCCAGCAGCTTAGACGGGGGGGATACGCAGTATTTT. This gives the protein CASSLDGGDTQYF.

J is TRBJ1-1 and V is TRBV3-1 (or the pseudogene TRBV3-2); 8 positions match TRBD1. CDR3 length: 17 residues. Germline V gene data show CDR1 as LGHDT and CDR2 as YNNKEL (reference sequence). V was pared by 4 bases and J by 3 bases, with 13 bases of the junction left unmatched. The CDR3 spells CASSPTFGQGRDTEAFF. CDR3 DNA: TGTGCCAGCAGCCCCACTTTCGGACAGGGAAGGGACACTGAAGCTTTCTTT.

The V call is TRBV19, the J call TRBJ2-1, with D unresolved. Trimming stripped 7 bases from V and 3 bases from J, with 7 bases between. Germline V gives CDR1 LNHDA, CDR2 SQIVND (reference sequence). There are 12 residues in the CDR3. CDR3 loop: CASTRNYNEQFF. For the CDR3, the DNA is TGTGCCAGTACGCGAAACTACAATGAGCAGTTCTTC.

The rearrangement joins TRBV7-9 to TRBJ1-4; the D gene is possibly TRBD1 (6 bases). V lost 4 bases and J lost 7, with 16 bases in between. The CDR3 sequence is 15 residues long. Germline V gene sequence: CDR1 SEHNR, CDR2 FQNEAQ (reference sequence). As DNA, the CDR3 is TGTGCCAGCAGCTACGGGGGGGACATTGGTGAAAAACTGTTTTTT. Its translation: CASSYGGDIGEKLFF.

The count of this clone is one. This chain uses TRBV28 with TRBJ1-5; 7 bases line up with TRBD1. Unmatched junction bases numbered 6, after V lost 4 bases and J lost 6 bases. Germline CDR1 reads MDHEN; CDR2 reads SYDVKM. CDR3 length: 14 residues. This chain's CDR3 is CASSWSGGGQPQHF. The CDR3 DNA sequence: TGTGCCAGCAGTTGGTCAGGGGGTGGTCAGCCCCAGCATTTT.

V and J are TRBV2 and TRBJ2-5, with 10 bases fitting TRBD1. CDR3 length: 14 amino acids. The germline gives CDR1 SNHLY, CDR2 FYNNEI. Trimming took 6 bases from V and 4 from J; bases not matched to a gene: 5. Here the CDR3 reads CASRTGTGVETQYF. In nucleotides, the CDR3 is TGTGCCAGCAGGACCGGGACAGGGGTAGAGACCCAGTACTTC.

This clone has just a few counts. As DNA, the CDR3 is TGCGCCAGCAGCTTGGGCCCAGGGAGGGATGCTTTCTTT. Translation: CASSLGPGRDAFF. J is TRBJ1-1 and V is TRBV5-1; tentative D call: TRBD1 (5 bases). The V gene lost 0 bases and the J gene lost 11 bases, with 14 bases spanning the gap. Germline V CDR1 and CDR2: SGHRS, YFSETQ. CDR3 length: 13 amino acids.

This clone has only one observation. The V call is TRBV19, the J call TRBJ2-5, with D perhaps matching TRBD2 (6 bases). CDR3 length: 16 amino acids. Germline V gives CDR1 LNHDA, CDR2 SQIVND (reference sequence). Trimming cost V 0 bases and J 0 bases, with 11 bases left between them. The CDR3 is CASSIDGGLYQETQYF. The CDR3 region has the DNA TGTGCCAGTAGTATAGATGGAGGGTTGTACCAAGAGACCCAGTACTTC. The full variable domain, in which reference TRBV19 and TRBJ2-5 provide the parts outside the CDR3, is DGGITQSPKYLFRKEGQNVTLSCEQNLNHDAMYWYRQDPGQGLRLIYYSQIVNDFQKGDIAEGYSVSREKKESFPLTVTSAQKNPTAFYLCASSIDGGLYQETQYFGPGTRLLVL.

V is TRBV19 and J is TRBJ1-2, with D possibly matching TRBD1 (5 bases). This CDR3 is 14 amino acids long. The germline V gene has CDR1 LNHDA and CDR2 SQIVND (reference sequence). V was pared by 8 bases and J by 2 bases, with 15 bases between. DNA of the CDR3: TGTGCCAGTCGCCTACCTTGGGGCAACTATGGCTACACCTTC. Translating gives CASRLPWGNYGYTF. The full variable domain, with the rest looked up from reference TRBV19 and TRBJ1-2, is DGGITQSPKYLFRKEGQNVTLSCEQNLNHDAMYWYRQDPGQGLRLIYYSQIVNDFQKGDIAEGYSVSREKKESFPLTVTSAQKNPTAFYLCASRLPWGNYGYTFGSGTRLTVV.

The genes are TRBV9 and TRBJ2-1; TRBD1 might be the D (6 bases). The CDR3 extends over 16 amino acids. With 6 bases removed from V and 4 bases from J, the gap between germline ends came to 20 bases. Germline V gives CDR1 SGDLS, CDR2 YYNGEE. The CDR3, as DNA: TGTGCCAGCACCCTGACGGACAGCTTTCATTACAATGAGCAGTTCTTC. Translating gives CASTLTDSFHYNEQFF. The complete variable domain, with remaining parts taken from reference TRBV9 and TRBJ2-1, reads DSGVTQTPKHLITATGQRVTLRCSPRSGDLSVYWYQQSLDQGLQFLIQYYNGEERAKGNILERFSAQQFPDLHSELNLSSLELGDSALYFCASTLTDSFHYNEQFFGPGTRLTVL.

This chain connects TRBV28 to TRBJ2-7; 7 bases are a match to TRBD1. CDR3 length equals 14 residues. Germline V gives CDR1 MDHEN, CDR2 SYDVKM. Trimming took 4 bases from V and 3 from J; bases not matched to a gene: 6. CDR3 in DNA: TGTGCCAGCAGTTCCGGGACAGAAGTCTACGAGCAGTACTTC. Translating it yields CASSSGTEVYEQYF. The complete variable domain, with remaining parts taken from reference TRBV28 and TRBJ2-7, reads DVKVTQSSRYLVKRTGEKVFLECVQDMDHENMFWYRQDPGLGLRLIYFSYDVKMKEKGDIPEGYSVSREKKERFSLILESASTNQTSMYLCASSSGTEVYEQYFGPGTRLTVT.

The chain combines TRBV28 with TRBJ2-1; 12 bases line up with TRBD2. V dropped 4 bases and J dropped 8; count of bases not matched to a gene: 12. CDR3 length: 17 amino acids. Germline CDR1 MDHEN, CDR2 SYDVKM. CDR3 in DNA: TGTGCCAGCAGTTCTCGAAAGACTAGCGGGAGAGGAGATGAGCAGTTCTTC. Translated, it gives CASSSRKTSGRGDEQFF.